These 30 T cell receptor beta chains were sequenced from one sample in a study of breast tumors, draining lymph nodes, adjacent tissues. One entry per CDR3 protein, called by TCRdb with MiXCR from the multiplex PCR reads. Of 150,000 to 200,000 distinct CDR3 sequences listed, roughly a third were seen once; the top ten hold around 4.5%. Breast cancer patients provided tissue from their axillary draining lymph nodes. The material sequenced was axillary lymph node tissue. Receptor source: a female donor with breast cancer. Some clones in this sample may be carry-over from other donors' samples.

Note on this clonotype: The CDR3 carries no conserved terminal phenylalanine or tryptophan, so it likely arises from a read error. This chain connects TRBV7-9 to TRBJ2-1; D is ambiguous. Germline V gives CDR1 SEHNR, CDR2 FQNEAQ (reference sequence). V gave up 3 bases and J gave up 8 bases, with 8 bases separating them. The CDR3 is made up of 12 amino acids. CDR3 in amino acids: CASSFLRYEQFL. DNA for the CDR3: TGTGCCAGCAGCTTCCTCCGTTATGAGCAGTTCCTC.

About this clonotype itself: The CDR3 ends on some other residue instead of the conserved phenylalanine or tryptophan, so this is likely a read error. The DNA is left out, because the CDR3 cannot be placed on it with certainty; the CDR3 is given as TCRdb lists it. The J gene is TRBJ1-2, the V gene TRBV19; the D segment call TRBD1 is taken from the table without a DNA check. Looked up from germline, CDR1 is LNHDA and CDR2 is SQIVND (reference sequence). The CDR3 spans 15 residues, counting both ends. The CDR3 is CASSRGGKLTMAESS.

The genes are TRBV10-3 and TRBJ2-3; D might be TRBD1 or TRBD2, each matching 5 bases. Between the trimmed V and J ends, which lost 7 bases and 11 bases, there was a span of 22 bases. Looked up from germline, CDR1 is ENHRY and CDR2 is SYGVKD. The CDR3 contains 14 residues. Here the CDR3 reads CAIIRGDSYNEQYF. The DNA of the CDR3 is TGTGCCATCATTAGAGGGGATTCCTACAATGAGCAGTATTTT.

There are many counts of this clonotype. V usage is TRBV11-2 and J usage is TRBJ2-3; D is possibly TRBD2 (5 bases). The V and J ends lost 3 bases and 2 bases respectively, with 15 bases between them. The CDR3 is 16 residues long. Germline CDR1 and CDR2: SGHAT and FQNNGV. CDR3: CASSLEADLITDTQYF. For the CDR3, the DNA is TGTGCCAGCAGCTTGGAGGCAGACCTCATCACAGATACGCAGTATTTT.

The chain employs TRBV20-1 and TRBJ2-4; 14 bases map to TRBD2. Germline trimming cut 3 bases from V and 8 bases from J; bases unmatched to any gene: 6. Looked up from germline, CDR1 is DFQATT and CDR2 is SNEGSKA (reference sequence). The CDR3 runs to 15 residues. DNA for the CDR3: TGCAGTGCTAGGGGACTAGCGGGAGAAGGGGACATTCAGTACTTC. This gives the protein CSARGLAGEGDIQYF.

The table lists this clonotype with many counts. The V call is TRBV19, the J call TRBJ2-6; 8 bases match TRBD1. Germline CDR1 reads LNHDA; CDR2 reads SQIVND (reference sequence). V gave up 7 bases and J gave up 4 bases; unmatched junction bases: 6. This CDR3 region has 15 residues. The CDR3 DNA follows: TGTGCCAGTAACCAGGGGGCGCGAGGGGCCAACGTCCTGACTTTC. Its protein is CASNQGARGANVLTF.

This clonotype was seen at least ten times. This chain uses TRBV5-1 with TRBJ1-6; D remains ambiguous. Trimming took off 6 bases at V and 8 bases at J, with 21 bases between the two ends. Per germline, CDR1 SGHRS and CDR2 YFSETQ. CDR3 length: 16 amino acids. The CDR3 bases are TGCGCCAGCAAACGGACTGTCATGGCGGGTTATTCACCCCTCCACTTT. This translates into CASKRTVMAGYSPLHF.

This clonotype was seen a few times. The genes are TRBV6-2 or TRBV6-3 and TRBJ2-7; D remains ambiguous. The CDR3 is 12 residues long. With 6 bases removed from V and 3 bases from J, the gap between germline ends came to 9 bases. Germline V gene data show CDR1 as MNHEY and CDR2 as SVGEGT. The CDR3, as DNA: TGTGCCAGCAGGCCATGGGGCTACGAGCAGTACTTC. Translated: CASRPWGYEQYF.

This clonotype was observed at least ten times. The V gene is TRBV12-3 or TRBV12-4, the J gene TRBJ1-3; D gene unclear. The CDR3 is 14 amino acids. With 1 base removed from V and 7 bases from J, the gap between germline ends came to 11 bases. The CDR3 DNA reads as TGTGCCAGCAGTTTAGGTACGGGCTGGAACACCATATATTTT. This gives the protein CASSLGTGWNTIYF.

This clonotype was picked up many times. J is TRBJ2-1 and V is TRBV12-3 or TRBV12-4, with TRBD1 as a possible D gene (5 bases). Between the trimmed V and J ends, which lost 1 base and 15 bases, there was a span of 10 bases. The CDR3 contains 11 residues. CDR3 nucleotides: TGTGCCAGCAGTTTAGAGGGGTTCTCGTTCTTC. Amino acids: CASSLEGFSFF.

There are many counts of this clonotype. V gene TRBV13 combines with J gene TRBJ2-1; TRBD1 matches at 9 bases. The CDR3 length is 15 residues. V lost 7 bases to trimming and J lost 7 bases; unmatched junction nucleotides: 11. Germline V gene sequence: CDR1 PRHDT, CDR2 FYEKMQ (reference sequence). CDR3 amino acids: CASKALGQGRNEQFF. CDR3 sequence (DNA): TGTGCCAGCAAGGCGCTGGGACAGGGACGAAATGAGCAGTTCTTC.

This clonotype was detected ten times or more. V usage is TRBV30 and J usage is TRBJ1-2; D is undetermined. CDR1 and CDR2 (germline): GTSNPN, SVGIG (reference sequence). The CDR3 spans 13 residues. V was pared by 4 bases and J by 0 bases, with 9 bases between. The chain's CDR3 is CAWNLGTNYGYTF. The CDR3 DNA reads TGTGCCTGGAATCTGGGGACTAACTATGGCTACACCTTC.

This clonotype was observed many times. V and J are TRBV5-1 and TRBJ2-6, with unresolved D. Germline loops: CDR1 SGHRS, CDR2 YFSETQ. The CDR3 spans 13 residues. V lost 4 bases, J lost 4 bases, and 6 bases lay in between. The CDR3 bases are TGCGCCAGCAGCCCACCCGGGGCCAACGTCCTGACTTTC. This translates into CASSPPGANVLTF.

For this clonotype: A single base separates this from a much larger clone, so it may be a read error. The chain couples TRBV12-3 or TRBV12-4 to TRBJ2-1, with TRBD1 matching over 10 bases. The CDR3 spans 15 residues. The CDR3 coding sequence is TGTGCCAGCAGGAAACCGGGACAGGGGCGGAATGAGCAGTCCTTC. The encoded protein is CASRKPGQGRNEQSF.

This clonotype was seen many times. The rearrangement joins TRBV12-3 or TRBV12-4 to TRBJ1-2; no clear D. V gave up 9 bases and J gave up 0 bases, with 14 bases separating them. The CDR3 loop spans 14 amino acids. CDR3 region: CASQDPIANYGYTF. CDR3 coding DNA: TGTGCCAGTCAAGACCCGATAGCTAACTATGGCTACACCTTC.

V gene TRBV20-1 combines with J gene TRBJ2-3; 12 bases fit TRBD2. The CDR3 sequence is 20 residues long. V shed 4 bases and J 3 bases; nucleotides not matched to a gene: 20. Per germline, CDR1 DFQATT and CDR2 SNEGSKA (reference sequence). As DNA, the CDR3 is TGCAGTGCTATTACGCGGACTAGCGGGGCGGGGTGGGTTTGGACAGATACGCAGTATTTT. As protein: CSAITRTSGAGWVWTDTQYF.

This clonotype was observed once. This may be a read error: a much more frequent sequence differs by one nucleotide. The chain has TRBV12-3 or TRBV12-4 and TRBJ2-5, with D possibly matching TRBD2 (5 bases). This CDR3 has 13 amino acids. Trimming stripped 3 bases from V and 5 bases from J, with 10 bases between. The CDR3 reads CASSFNPGETQYF. CDR3 DNA: TGTGCCAGCAGTTTCAACCCGGGGGAGACCCAGTACTTC.

This clonotype was found a few times. The V gene is TRBV12-3 or TRBV12-4, the J gene TRBJ2-1, with 8 bases aligning to TRBD2. The CDR3 has 14 residues. Trimming removed 7 bases from V and 9 bases from J; junction bases left unmatched: 11. CDR3 nucleotides: TGTGCCAGCACTGTCGGCGGGAGGTTAGGTGAGCAGTTCTTC. This gives the protein CASTVGGRLGEQFF.

This clonotype was found many times. This chain links TRBV20-1 with TRBJ2-5; TRBD2 aligns across 7 bases. The CDR3 spans 15 residues. V dropped 0 bases and J dropped 4; count of bases not matched to a gene: 8. The germline gives CDR1 DFQATT, CDR2 SNEGSKA (reference sequence). CDR3: CSARDPAGPRETQYF. CDR3 in DNA: TGCAGTGCTAGAGACCCAGCGGGACCACGAGAGACCCAGTACTTC.

V and J are TRBV29-1 and TRBJ1-2; 7 bases are a match to TRBD1. J was trimmed by 3 bases and V by 1 base; bases with no gene match: 2. Germline V gives CDR1 SQVTM, CDR2 ANQGSEA. The CDR3 has 13 amino acids. CDR3 sequence reads: CSVEAGTDYGYTF. CDR3 in DNA: TGCAGCGTTGAAGCGGGGACAGACTATGGCTACACCTTC.

This clonotype has a count of ten or more. This rearrangement joins TRBV7-9 to TRBJ1-4; no reliable D call. Germline V gene sequence: CDR1 SEHNR, CDR2 FQNEAQ (reference sequence). Trimming shortened V by 2 bases and J by 4 bases, and 14 bases separated the two germline ends. This CDR3 region has 16 residues. The CDR3 DNA follows: TGTGCCAGCAGCTTATCATTCGACGGAATTAATGAAAAACTGTTTTTT. As protein: CASSLSFDGINEKLFF.

This clonotype has at least ten counts. The V and J genes are TRBV12-3 or TRBV12-4 and TRBJ2-7; TRBD1 or TRBD2 may be the D gene (6 bases each). This CDR3 contains 14 residues. Trimming took off 3 bases at V and 3 bases at J, with 12 bases between the two ends. This CDR3 is CASSLRGEFYEQYF. The CDR3, as DNA: TGTGCCAGCAGTTTGAGGGGGGAGTTCTACGAGCAGTACTTC.

A word on this clonotype: A single base separates this from a much larger clone, so it may be a read error. V gene TRBV19 combines with J gene TRBJ1-2, with D perhaps matching TRBD1 (5 bases). The CDR3 length is 16 residues. Germline V gene lookup returns CDR1 LNHDA and CDR2 SQIVND (reference sequence). The CDR3 coding sequence is TGTGCCAGTAGTTATCGCGAGGTTGGGGGTTTGCAGGGCTACGCCTTC. This codes for CASSYREVGGLQGYAF.

This clonotype was detected ten times or more. The gene calls are TRBV7-9 and TRBJ2-5; a weak D match, TRBD1 (5 bases). The CDR3 is 15 residues long. In germline, CDR1 is SEHNR, CDR2 FQNEAQ (reference sequence). V lost 0 bases and J lost 1, with 9 bases in between. CDR3 loop: CASSLAQRGQETQYF. CDR3 sequence (DNA): TGTGCCAGCAGCTTAGCGCAAAGGGGCCAAGAGACCCAGTACTTC.

This clonotype has ten or more counts. The rearrangement joins TRBV4-2 to TRBJ1-2; D is uncertain. CDR3 length equals 13 residues. Germline V gene sequence: CDR1 LGHNA, CDR2 YNFKEQ. V was pared by 0 bases and J by 0 bases, with 2 bases between. CDR3 region: CASSQDSNYGYTF. DNA of the CDR3: TGTGCCAGCAGCCAAGACTCTAACTATGGCTACACCTTC.

Ten or more counts support this clonotype. The chain couples TRBV4-2 to TRBJ2-1; TRBD2 agrees at 9 bases. The V gene's germline CDR1 is LGHNA and CDR2 YNFKEQ. The CDR3 spans 14 residues. The V and J ends lost 3 bases and 9 bases, in that order; junction bases with no gene match: 6. The CDR3 loop is CASSQGGGATEQFF. In nucleotides, the CDR3 is TGTGCCAGCAGCCAGGGCGGGGGGGCCACTGAGCAGTTCTTC.

This clonotype qualifies as medium-sized. V is TRBV20-1 and J is TRBJ1-2; TRBD1 agrees at 8 bases. The CDR3 sequence is 14 residues long. The germline CDR1 and CDR2 sequences are DFQATT and SNEGSKA (reference sequence). V dropped 2 bases and J dropped 5; count of bases not matched to a gene: 7. The CDR3 here is CSARSFQGAYGYTF. CDR3 DNA: TGCAGTGCTAGATCGTTCCAGGGGGCTTATGGCTACACCTTC.

J is TRBJ2-5 and V is TRBV6-6; weak D call: TRBD2 (6 bases). Germline CDR1 is MNHNY and CDR2 is SVGAGI (reference sequence). This CDR3 is 14 amino acids long. V lost 4 bases and J 5 bases, leaving 14 bases between the germline ends. The CDR3 DNA reads TGTGCCAGCAGTTCCAGGCCGGGGGAGGAGACCCAGTACTTC. Its translation is CASSSRPGEETQYF.

The chain couples TRBV19 to TRBJ2-5; 9 bases match TRBD1. The germline V gene has CDR1 LNHDA and CDR2 SQIVND (reference sequence). The CDR3 has 14 amino acids. V trimming: 3 bases; J trimming: 5 bases; junction bases outside the gene matches: 4. The DNA of the CDR3 is TGTGCCAGTAGTATTAGGGGACAGGGCGAGACCCAGTACTTC. Its protein product is CASSIRGQGETQYF.

The chain combines TRBV27 with TRBJ2-7, with D tentatively TRBD1 or TRBD2 (6 bases each). CDR1 is MNHEY, CDR2 SMNVEV, per germline (reference sequence). V was pared by 4 bases and J by 2 bases, with 9 bases between. This CDR3 contains 13 residues. CDR3 protein: CASSSRGAYEQYF. CDR3 in DNA: TGTGCCAGCAGTTCTAGGGGGGCCTACGAGCAGTACTTC.